This T cell receptor beta chain was captured in a study of T cell responses to AZD1222 COVID-19 vaccine. Study-level findings and limits: Clonal diversity may have been underestimated in mostly white British donors.

The analysis combined second doses at about 4 or about 12 weeks. In regard to this clone: The antigen is undetermined.

The CDR3 spans 11 residues. Germline V gene lookup returns CDR1 MNHNS and CDR2 SASEGT. The V end lost 1 base, the J end lost 12 bases, and 7 bases lay between the germline ends. Assay used: immunoSEQ multiplex PCR; TCRdb lists only in-frame clones, some missing. The sample includes about 110,000 clones, 80% to 90% of them seen just once. This TCR was sampled from an adult who received the AZD1222 COVID-19 vaccine. The chain couples TRBV6-1 to TRBJ2-4, with D uncertain. The sample in question was peripheral blood, obtained 28 days after the second AZD1222 dose. The CDR3 DNA follows: TGTGCCAGCAGTGAAGGGAACGCTCAGTACTTC. Translating gives CASSEGNAQYF.